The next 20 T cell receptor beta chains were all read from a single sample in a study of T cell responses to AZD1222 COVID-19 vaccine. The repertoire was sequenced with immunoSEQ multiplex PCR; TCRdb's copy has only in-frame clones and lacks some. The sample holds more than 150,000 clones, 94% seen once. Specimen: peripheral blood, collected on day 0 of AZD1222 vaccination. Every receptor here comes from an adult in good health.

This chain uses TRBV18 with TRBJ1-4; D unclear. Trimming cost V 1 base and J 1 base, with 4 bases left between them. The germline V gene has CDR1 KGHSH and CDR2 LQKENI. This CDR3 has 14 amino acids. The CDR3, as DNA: TGTGCCAGCTCACCACAGGGAACTAATGAAAAACTGTTTTTT. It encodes CASSPQGTNEKLFF. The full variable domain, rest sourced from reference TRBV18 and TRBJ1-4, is NAGVMQNPRHLVRRRGQEARLRCSPMKGHSHVYWYRQLPEEGLKFMVYLQKENIIDESGMPKERFSAEFPKEGPSILRIQQVVRGDSAAYFCASSPQGTNEKLFFGSGTQLSVL.

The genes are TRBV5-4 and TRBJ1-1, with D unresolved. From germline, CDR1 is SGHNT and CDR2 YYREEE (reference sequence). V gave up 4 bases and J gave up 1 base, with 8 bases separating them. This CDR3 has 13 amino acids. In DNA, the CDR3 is TGTGCCAGCAGCCTGGGCGGGAACACTGAAGCTTTCTTT. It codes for CASSLGGNTEAFF.

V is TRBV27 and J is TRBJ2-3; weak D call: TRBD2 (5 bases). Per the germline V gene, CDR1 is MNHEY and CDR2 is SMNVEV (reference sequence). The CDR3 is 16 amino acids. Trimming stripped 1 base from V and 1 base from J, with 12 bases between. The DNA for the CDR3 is TGTGCCAGCAGTTTATGGTGGGCGGGCCGCACAGATACGCAGTATTTT. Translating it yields CASSLWWAGRTDTQYF.

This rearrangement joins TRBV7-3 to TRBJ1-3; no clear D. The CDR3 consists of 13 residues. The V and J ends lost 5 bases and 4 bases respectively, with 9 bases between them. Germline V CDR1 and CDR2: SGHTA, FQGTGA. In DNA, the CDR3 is TGTGCCAGCAGCCCAGAGATCGGAAACACCATATATTTT. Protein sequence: CASSPEIGNTIYF.

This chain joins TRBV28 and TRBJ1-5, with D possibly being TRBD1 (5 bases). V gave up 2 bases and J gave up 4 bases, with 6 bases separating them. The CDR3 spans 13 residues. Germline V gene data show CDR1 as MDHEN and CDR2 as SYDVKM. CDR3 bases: TGTGCCAGCAGTTTAGCAGGGAATCAGCCCCAGCATTTT. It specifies CASSLAGNQPQHF.

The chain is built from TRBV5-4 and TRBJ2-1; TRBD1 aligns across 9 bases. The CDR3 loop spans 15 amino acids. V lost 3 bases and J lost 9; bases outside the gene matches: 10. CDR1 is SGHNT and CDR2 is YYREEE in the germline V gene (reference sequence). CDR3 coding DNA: TGTGCCAGCAGCTCAAACAGGGGGCGCTCGCTTGAGCAGTTCTTC. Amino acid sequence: CASSSNRGRSLEQFF.

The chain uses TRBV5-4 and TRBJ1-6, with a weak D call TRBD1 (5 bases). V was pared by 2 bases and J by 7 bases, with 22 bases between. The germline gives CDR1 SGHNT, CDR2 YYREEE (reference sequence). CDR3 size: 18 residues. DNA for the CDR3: TGTGCCAGCAGCTTCATAACTATCGCCGGGGCGTTAAATTCACCCCTCCACTTT. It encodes CASSFITIAGALNSPLHF.

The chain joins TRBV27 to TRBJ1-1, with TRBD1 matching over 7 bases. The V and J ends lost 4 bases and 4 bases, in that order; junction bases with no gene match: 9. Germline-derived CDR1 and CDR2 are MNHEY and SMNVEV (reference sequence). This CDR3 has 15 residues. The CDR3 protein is CASSWHRGQGTEAFF. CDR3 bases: TGTGCCAGCAGTTGGCACAGGGGTCAGGGCACTGAAGCTTTCTTT.

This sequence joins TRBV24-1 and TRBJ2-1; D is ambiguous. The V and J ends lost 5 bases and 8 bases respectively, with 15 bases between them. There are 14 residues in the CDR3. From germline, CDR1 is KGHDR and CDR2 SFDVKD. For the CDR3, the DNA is TGTGCCACCAGTGGGTCAGGTCTTGGTGATGAGCAGTTCTTC. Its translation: CATSGSGLGDEQFF.

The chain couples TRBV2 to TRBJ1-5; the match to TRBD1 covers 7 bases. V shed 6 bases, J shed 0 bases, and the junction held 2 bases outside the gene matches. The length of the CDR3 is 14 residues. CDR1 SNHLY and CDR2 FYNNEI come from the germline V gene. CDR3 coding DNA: TGTGCCAGCAGACAGGGGACTAGCAATCAGCCCCAGCATTTT. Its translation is CASRQGTSNQPQHF.

The CDR3 sequence is CASSGLDGNQPQHF. In DNA form, the CDR3 reads TGTGCCAGCAGCGGGTTGGACGGGAATCAGCCCCAGCATTTT. This sequence joins TRBV6-2 or TRBV6-3 and TRBJ1-5; no clear D gene. V lost 6 bases, J lost 4 bases, and 13 bases lay in between. The CDR3 covers 14 residues. Germline V gene sequence: CDR1 MNHEY, CDR2 SVGEGT.

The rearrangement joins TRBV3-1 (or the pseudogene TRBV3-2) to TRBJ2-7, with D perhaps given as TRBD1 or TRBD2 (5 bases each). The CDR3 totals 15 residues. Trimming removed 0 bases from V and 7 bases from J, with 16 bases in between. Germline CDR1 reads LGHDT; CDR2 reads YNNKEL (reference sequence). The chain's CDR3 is CASSQDYGGTGEQYF. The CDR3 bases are TGTGCCAGCAGCCAAGACTATGGGGGTACTGGGGAGCAGTACTTC.

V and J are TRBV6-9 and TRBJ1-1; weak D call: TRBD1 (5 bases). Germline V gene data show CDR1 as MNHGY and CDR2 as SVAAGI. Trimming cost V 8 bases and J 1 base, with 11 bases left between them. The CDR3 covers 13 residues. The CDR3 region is CASGITGNTEAFF. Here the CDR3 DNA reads TGTGCCAGCGGAATAACAGGGAACACTGAAGCTTTCTTT.

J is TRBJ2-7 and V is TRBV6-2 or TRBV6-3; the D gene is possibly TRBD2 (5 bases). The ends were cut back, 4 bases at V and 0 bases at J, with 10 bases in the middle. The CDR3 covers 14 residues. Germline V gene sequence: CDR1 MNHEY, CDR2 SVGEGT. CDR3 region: CASSSWGDSYEQYF. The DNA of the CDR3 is TGTGCCAGCAGTTCCTGGGGAGACTCCTACGAGCAGTACTTC.

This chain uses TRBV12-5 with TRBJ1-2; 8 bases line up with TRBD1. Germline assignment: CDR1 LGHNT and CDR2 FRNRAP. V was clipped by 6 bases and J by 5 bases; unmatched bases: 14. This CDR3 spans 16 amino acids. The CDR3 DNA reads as TGTGCTAGTGGCCGAAGACAGGGGCCGGGCGTGTATGGCTACACCTTC. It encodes CASGRRQGPGVYGYTF.

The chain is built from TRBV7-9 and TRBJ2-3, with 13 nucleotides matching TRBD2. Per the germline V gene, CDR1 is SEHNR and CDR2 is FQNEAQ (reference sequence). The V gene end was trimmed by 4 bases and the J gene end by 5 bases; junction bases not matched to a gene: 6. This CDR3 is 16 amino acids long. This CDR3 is CASSYLGLAGEDTQYF. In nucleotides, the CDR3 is TGTGCCAGCAGCTACTTAGGACTAGCGGGAGAAGATACGCAGTATTTT.

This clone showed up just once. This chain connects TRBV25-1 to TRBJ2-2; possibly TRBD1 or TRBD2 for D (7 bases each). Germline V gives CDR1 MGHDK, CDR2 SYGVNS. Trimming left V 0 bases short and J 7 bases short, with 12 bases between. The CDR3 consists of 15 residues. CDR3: CASSEYRGGGGELFF. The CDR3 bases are TGTGCCAGCAGTGAATACAGGGGGGGTGGCGGGGAGCTGTTTTTT.

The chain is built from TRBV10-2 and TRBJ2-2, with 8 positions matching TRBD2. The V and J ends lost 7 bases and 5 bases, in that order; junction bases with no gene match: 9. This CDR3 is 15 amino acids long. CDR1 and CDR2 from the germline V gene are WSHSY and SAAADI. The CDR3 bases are TGCGCCAGCAAGGGACTAGTGGGAAGAACCGGGGAGCTGTTTTTT. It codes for CASKGLVGRTGELFF.

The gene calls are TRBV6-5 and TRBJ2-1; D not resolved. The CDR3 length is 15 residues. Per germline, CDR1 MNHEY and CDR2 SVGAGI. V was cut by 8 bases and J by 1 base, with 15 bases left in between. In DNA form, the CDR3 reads TGTGCCAGCGGAGTGGAGAGCGCATCCTACAATGAGCAGTTCTTC. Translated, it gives CASGVESASYNEQFF.

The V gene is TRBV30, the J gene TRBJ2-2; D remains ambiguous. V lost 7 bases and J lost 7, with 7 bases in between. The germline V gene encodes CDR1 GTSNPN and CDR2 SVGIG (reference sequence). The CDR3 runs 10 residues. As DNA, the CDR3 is TGTGCCTTGCTTATCGGGGAGCTGTTTTTT. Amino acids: CALLIGELFF. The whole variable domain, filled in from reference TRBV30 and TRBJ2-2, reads SQTIHQWPATLVQPVGSPLSLECTVEGTSNPNLYWYRQAAGRGLQLLFYSVGIGQISSEVPQNLSASRPQDRQFILSSKKLLLSDSGFYLCALLIGELFFGEGSRLTVL.